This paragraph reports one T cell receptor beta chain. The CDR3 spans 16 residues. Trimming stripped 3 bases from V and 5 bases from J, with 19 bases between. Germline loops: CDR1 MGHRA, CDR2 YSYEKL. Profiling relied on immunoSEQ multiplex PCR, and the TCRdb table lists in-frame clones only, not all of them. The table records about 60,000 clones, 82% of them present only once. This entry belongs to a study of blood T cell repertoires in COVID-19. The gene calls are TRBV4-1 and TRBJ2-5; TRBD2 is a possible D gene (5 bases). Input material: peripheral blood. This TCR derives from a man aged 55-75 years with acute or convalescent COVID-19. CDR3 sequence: CASSHSGGGKRETQYF. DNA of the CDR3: TGCGCCAGCAGCCACTCCGGAGGTGGCAAGAGGGAGACCCAGTACTTC.